The 17 T cell receptor beta chains listed next were all sequenced from one sample in a study of T-cell reconstitution after alpha-beta-depleted transplantation in children. It was with unique molecular identifiers that the TCRbeta library was prepared. MiXCR, applied by TCRdb to the PCR reads, yields one record per CDR3 protein. The data show about 100,000 distinct CDR3 sequences, around 7% seen once. The sequencing used PBMCs, collected before TCRalphabeta/CD19-depleted stem cell transplant. These receptors originate from a boy under 10 years old with acute lymphoblastic leukemia, due to receive a stem cell transplant.

The J gene is TRBJ2-7, the V gene TRBV6-1, with TRBD1 as a possible D gene (5 bases). The CDR3 length is 15 residues. The germline CDR1 and CDR2 sequences are MNHNS and SASEGT. The V gene lost 5 bases and the J gene lost 4 bases, with 18 bases spanning the gap. CDR3 region: CASSPNSGYRYEQYF. CDR3 bases: TGTGCCAGCAGTCCAAACTCAGGGTATCGGTACGAGCAGTACTTC.

The V call is TRBV25-1, the J call TRBJ2-3; D unclear. Germline V gene sequence: CDR1 MGHDK, CDR2 SYGVNS. Trimming cost V 2 bases and J 0 bases, with 12 bases left between them. The CDR3 sequence is 16 residues long. The CDR3 reads CASSEISSSSTDTQYF. The CDR3 nucleotides are TGTGCCAGCAGTGAAATTAGTTCTTCAAGCACAGATACGCAGTATTTT.

The chain uses TRBV9 and TRBJ1-5; 10 bases map to TRBD1. V lost 5 bases and J lost 3; bases outside the gene matches: 5. CDR1 and CDR2 (germline): SGDLS, YYNGEE. The CDR3 has 15 amino acids. The CDR3 reads CASSQDRGVNQPQHF. The CDR3 nucleotides are TGTGCCAGCAGTCAGGACAGGGGGGTCAATCAGCCCCAGCATTTT.

This clonotype was counted only a few times. The chain is built from TRBV6-5 and TRBJ2-7, with D possibly matching TRBD1 (5 bases). This CDR3 contains 14 residues. Germline V gene lookup returns CDR1 MNHEY and CDR2 SVGAGI. Between the trimmed V and J ends, which lost 3 bases and 3 bases, there was a span of 12 bases. CDR3 sequence reads: CASSYIGRDYEQYF. The CDR3 region has the DNA TGTGCCAGCAGTTATATCGGCAGGGACTACGAGCAGTACTTC.

This clonotype was recorded at least ten times. The CDR3 sequence is CASSQGSVTGELFF. CDR3 in DNA: TGCGCCAGCAGCCAAGGGAGCGTCACCGGGGAGCTGTTTTTT. V is TRBV4-1 and J is TRBJ2-2; D ambiguous. Trimming took off 1 base at V and 4 bases at J, with 7 bases between the two ends. The germline V gene has CDR1 MGHRA and CDR2 YSYEKL. This CDR3 is 14 amino acids long.

This clonotype was observed a handful of times. The chain recombines TRBV3-1 with TRBJ1-2; 7 positions match TRBD1. Germline V gene sequence: CDR1 LGHDT, CDR2 YNNKEL (reference sequence). V lost 2 bases and J lost 0; bases outside the gene matches: 6. This CDR3 region has 16 residues. The CDR3 region is CASSQSPGQTNYGYTF. CDR3 bases: TGTGCCAGCAGCCAATCCCCGGGACAGACTAACTATGGCTACACCTTC.

This rearrangement joins TRBV6-2 or TRBV6-3 to TRBJ2-1; 9 bases agree with TRBD1. CDR3 size: 18 residues. V shed 6 bases, J shed 3 bases, and the junction held 15 bases outside the gene matches. CDR1 MNHEY and CDR2 SVGEGT come from the germline V gene. The CDR3 sequence: CASSHRGPGTGFYNEQFF. DNA for the CDR3: TGTGCCAGCAGCCACCGGGGGCCCGGGACAGGGTTCTACAATGAGCAGTTCTTC.

This clonotype has more than one count but fewer than ten. V is TRBV11-1 and J is TRBJ2-2, with 9 nucleotides matching TRBD2. The germline V gene has CDR1 SGHAT and CDR2 FQDESV (reference sequence). This CDR3 comprises 19 residues. J gave up 9 bases and V 5 bases, and 22 bases lay outside the gene matches. CDR3 protein: CASSPPPLAGALTARELFF. The DNA for the CDR3 is TGTGCCAGCAGCCCCCCTCCTTTAGCGGGGGCTCTGACCGCGAGGGAGCTGTTTTTT.

This clonotype was detected many times. The chain couples TRBV7-9 to TRBJ2-7, with 8 nucleotides matching TRBD1. Germline V lookup: CDR1 SEHNR, CDR2 FQNEAQ (reference sequence). CDR3 length equals 14 residues. The junction had 7 bases not matched to a gene; V was cut back by 4 bases and J by 5 bases. CDR3 nucleotide sequence: TGTGCCAGCAGCTCCAGGGGGCAGGTAGACGAGCAGTACTTC. Translated: CASSSRGQVDEQYF.

The V and J genes are TRBV4-1 and TRBJ1-4; perhaps TRBD1 as D (5 bases). The germline gives CDR1 MGHRA, CDR2 YSYEKL. This CDR3 comprises 16 residues. Trimming removed 3 bases at V and 8 bases at J, with 19 bases between. CDR3 DNA: TGCGCCAGCAGCCATCCCAACCGGGGACCAGGAGAAAAACTGTTTTTT. Protein: CASSHPNRGPGEKLFF.

This clonotype occurred many times. The genes are TRBV20-1 and TRBJ1-5; D is unclear. Looked up from germline, CDR1 is DFQATT and CDR2 is SNEGSKA (reference sequence). The CDR3 runs to 12 residues. Between the trimmed V and J ends, which lost 0 bases and 3 bases, there was a span of 3 bases. The CDR3 loop is CSAREPNQPQHF. As DNA, the CDR3 is TGCAGTGCTAGAGAGCCCAATCAGCCCCAGCATTTT.

The sample holds many counts of this clonotype. The chain has TRBV6-5 and TRBJ2-3; possible D gene TRBD2, 6 bases. CDR1 and CDR2 from the germline V gene are MNHEY and SVGAGI. V lost 0 bases and J lost 0, with 16 bases in between. The CDR3 runs 18 residues. As DNA, the CDR3 is TGTGCCAGCAGTTACTCGACGGGCGGGGCTCCTAGCACAGATACGCAGTATTTT. Translating gives CASSYSTGGAPSTDTQYF.

Of note for this clonotype: The junction shows a germline mismatch at one end, possibly a read error. The chain couples TRBV7-7 to TRBJ1-5, with unresolved D. Germline CDR1 SSHAT, CDR2 FNYEAQ (reference sequence). The CDR3 is 14 amino acids. As DNA, the CDR3 is TGTGCTAGCAGCTCGACTGATAGCAATCAGCCCCAGCATTTT. Its translation: CASSSTDSNQPQHF.

Ten or more counts support this clonotype. The chain has TRBV20-1 and TRBJ1-2; TRBD1 aligns across 8 bases. The germline V gene has CDR1 DFQATT and CDR2 SNEGSKA (reference sequence). The ends lost 1 base at V and 3 bases at J; junction bases unmatched: 4. The CDR3 consists of 14 residues. CDR3: CSARVDRGYYGYTF. DNA of the CDR3: TGCAGTGCTAGAGTCGACAGGGGCTACTATGGCTACACCTTC.

This CDR3 is CSARTLDSYNEQFF. The CDR3 DNA reads TGCAGTGCCCGAACCCTCGACAGCTACAATGAGCAGTTCTTC. The rearrangement joins TRBV20-1 to TRBJ2-1, with a weak D call TRBD1 (5 bases). Trimming left V 6 bases short and J 3 bases short, with 15 bases between. Germline assignment: CDR1 DFQATT and CDR2 SNEGSKA (reference sequence). The CDR3 has 14 amino acids.

This clonotype was seen ten or more times. This chain links TRBV7-2 with TRBJ2-7; TRBD1 is a possible D gene (5 bases). The germline CDR1 and CDR2 sequences are SGHTA and FQGNSA. Trimming pared 5 bases from V and 5 bases from J, leaving 13 bases between. The CDR3 has 13 amino acids. The CDR3 DNA follows: TGTGCCAGCAGCCCCCAAGGGGCCCACGAGCAGTACTTC. This encodes CASSPQGAHEQYF.

In its sample, this clonotype was seen a few times. J is TRBJ1-2 and V is TRBV7-2, with 10 bases identical to TRBD1. In germline, CDR1 is SGHTA, CDR2 FQGNSA. The J segment lost 8 bases and the V segment lost 5 bases, leaving 8 bases of the junction unmatched. The CDR3 has 14 residues. CDR3 sequence reads: CASSPDRGHGGYTF. In nucleotides, the CDR3 is TGTGCCAGCAGCCCAGACAGGGGGCATGGAGGCTACACCTTC.